Listed here are 29 T cell receptor beta chains from one sample, sequenced in a study of OX40 agonist ivuxolimab in advanced cancers. Measured with immunoSEQ multiplex PCR; TCRdb has only the in-frame clones, and not every one. The sample yields around 86,000 clones, about 80% seen once. The sequencing here drew on CD4+ or CD8+ T cells sorted from blood, taken in a trial of the OX40 agonist ivuxolimab. These TCRs come from an adult with an advanced solid tumor such as melanoma, head and neck, liver or kidney cancer.

The chain uses TRBV7-8 and TRBJ2-3; D is unclear. V was trimmed by 4 bases and J by 7 bases, leaving 9 bases between them. The CDR3 consists of 12 residues. The germline V gene has CDR1 SGHVS and CDR2 FQNEAQ. CDR3 DNA sequence: TGTGCCAGCAGCTACCCTCTGAATACGCAGTATTTT. It is translated as CASSYPLNTQYF.

This clone appeared a few times. The rearrangement uses TRBV7-6 and TRBJ2-7, with 9 nucleotides matching TRBD1. The trim removed 4 bases at V and 7 bases at J, leaving 8 bases unmatched. Germline CDR1 reads SGHVS; CDR2 reads FNYEAQ. CDR3 length: 14 amino acids. CDR3 amino acids: CASSSGTGLGEQYF. The CDR3 coding sequence is TGTGCCAGCAGCTCGGGGACAGGGCTGGGGGAGCAGTACTTC.

The genes are TRBV2 and TRBJ1-5; D perhaps matches TRBD1 (5 bases). Deletions cut 1 base from V and 9 bases from J, with 10 bases between. The length of the CDR3 is 13 residues. Looked up from germline, CDR1 is SNHLY and CDR2 is FYNNEI. This chain's CDR3 is CASSEGGRGPQHF. In DNA, the CDR3 is TGTGCCAGCAGTGAAGGGGGGAGGGGGCCCCAGCATTTT.

This clone was observed a single time. The rearrangement joins TRBV5-1 to TRBJ1-2; D is perhaps TRBD1 (6 bases). The V gene's germline CDR1 is SGHRS and CDR2 YFSETQ. Between the trimmed V and J ends, which lost 0 bases and 4 bases, there was a span of 16 bases. The CDR3 has 16 amino acids. The CDR3 here is CASSLAKGGLSYGYTF. In nucleotides, the CDR3 is TGCGCCAGCAGCTTGGCCAAGGGGGGCCTAAGCTATGGCTACACCTTC.

The rearrangement links TRBV2 to TRBJ2-3; perhaps TRBD2 as D (6 bases). CDR3 length: 16 amino acids. V lost 5 bases and J 2 bases, leaving 17 bases between the germline ends. Germline CDR1 SNHLY, CDR2 FYNNEI. CDR3 coding DNA: TGTGCCAGCAGTTCTCCCACGGGGACTTTCACAGATACGCAGTATTTT. Amino acid sequence: CASSSPTGTFTDTQYF. The full variable domain, in which reference TRBV2 and TRBJ2-3 provide the parts outside the CDR3, is EPEVTQTPSHQVTQMGQEVILRCVPISNHLYFYWYRQILGQKVEFLVSFYNNEISEKSEIFDDQFSVERPDGSNFTLKIRSTKLEDSAMYFCASSSPTGTFTDTQYFGPGTRLTVL.

The chain combines TRBV28 with TRBJ2-7, with 9 bases aligning to TRBD1. V gave up 6 bases and J gave up 3 bases; unmatched junction bases: 9. The CDR3 consists of 15 residues. Germline CDR1 MDHEN, CDR2 SYDVKM. The CDR3 protein is CASRGQGLSLYEQYV. The CDR3 bases are TGTGCCAGCAGGGGACAGGGTTTGAGCCTCTACGAGCAGTACGTC.

The chain has TRBV6-5 and TRBJ1-6, with 10 nucleotides matching TRBD1. Germline V CDR1 and CDR2: MNHEY, SVGAGI. CDR3 size: 13 residues. V lost 7 bases, J lost 16 bases, and 10 bases stayed unmatched. The DNA of the CDR3 is TGTGCCAGCACCCCGGGACAGGGGCTAAGACTCCACTTT. It is translated as CASTPGQGLRLHF.

The chain is built from TRBV10-3 and TRBJ1-1, with TRBD1 matching 12 bases. This CDR3 has 17 residues. The ends lost 1 base at V and 4 bases at J; junction bases unmatched: 7. CDR1 ENHRY and CDR2 SYGVKD come from the germline V gene. The CDR3 is CAISEYTVGQGATEAFF. In DNA, the CDR3 is TGTGCCATCAGTGAGTACACTGTGGGACAGGGGGCCACTGAAGCTTTCTTT.

This sequence joins TRBV10-3 and TRBJ2-7, with a weak D call TRBD1 (6 bases). Germline CDR1 is ENHRY and CDR2 is SYGVKD. Trimming left V 4 bases short and J 6 bases short, with 10 bases between. CDR3 length: 12 residues. CDR3 sequence: CAISAQGSEQYF. In nucleotides, the CDR3 is TGTGCCATCAGTGCCCAGGGGTCCGAGCAGTACTTC.

The rearrangement links TRBV7-2 to TRBJ2-5; the match to TRBD1 covers 10 bases. The germline gives CDR1 SGHTA, CDR2 FQGNSA. The CDR3 is 14 amino acids. V shed 5 bases, J shed 4 bases, and the junction held 4 bases outside the gene matches. In DNA, the CDR3 is TGTGCCAGCAGCCGGGACAGGGGAACAGAGACCCAGTACTTC. Residues: CASSRDRGTETQYF.

Here the CDR3 DNA reads TGTGCCAGTAGGCCCCCGGGACTAGCGGGGGTAGGCGAGCAGTACTTC. Encoded protein: CASRPPGLAGVGEQYF. The rearrangement joins TRBV19 to TRBJ2-7; the match to TRBD2 covers 14 bases. Germline V gene sequence: CDR1 LNHDA, CDR2 SQIVND (reference sequence). This CDR3 comprises 16 residues. Trimming at V came to 6 bases and at J to 6 bases, leaving 10 bases not matched to a gene. Combining the CDR3 with reference TRBV19 and TRBJ2-7 gives the whole variable domain DGGITQSPKYLFRKEGQNVTLSCEQNLNHDAMYWYRQDPGQGLRLIYYSQIVNDFQKGDIAEGYSVSREKKESFPLTVTSAQKNPTAFYLCASRPPGLAGVGEQYFGPGTRLTVT.

The chain recombines TRBV4-2 with TRBJ2-1, with TRBD2 matching 13 bases. Trimming took 1 base from V and 5 from J; bases not matched to a gene: 2. Germline V CDR1 and CDR2: LGHNA, YNFKEQ. CDR3 length equals 16 residues. The CDR3 here is CASSQGTSGSNNEQFF. CDR3 in DNA: TGTGCCAGCAGCCAAGGGACTAGCGGGAGTAACAATGAGCAGTTCTTC.

V and J are TRBV6-5 and TRBJ2-7, with a weak D call TRBD1 (5 bases). V was cut by 5 bases and J by 5 bases, with 16 bases left in between. Per the germline V gene, CDR1 is MNHEY and CDR2 is SVGAGI. The CDR3 extends over 14 amino acids. CDR3: CASSRRETAHEQYF. CDR3 nucleotide sequence: TGTGCCAGCAGTCGTCGTGAGACAGCCCACGAGCAGTACTTC.

V and J are TRBV7-9 and TRBJ1-3, with TRBD1 matching 7 bases. Trimming took 1 base from V and 0 from J; bases not matched to a gene: 6. This CDR3 comprises 17 residues. From germline, CDR1 is SEHNR and CDR2 FQNEAQ (reference sequence). In DNA form, the CDR3 reads TGTGCCAGCAGCTTAGGCTATAGGGACAGCTCTGGAAACACCATATATTTT. Its protein product is CASSLGYRDSSGNTIYF.

The rearrangement joins TRBV6-1 to TRBJ2-7, with TRBD1 identical over 10 bases. The CDR3 covers 14 residues. The germline CDR1 and CDR2 sequences are MNHNS and SASEGT. The ends lost 4 bases at V and 4 bases at J; junction bases unmatched: 4. The DNA of the CDR3 is TGTGCCAGCAGTGCCTCGGGACAGGGGTACGAGCAGTACGTC. This translates into CASSASGQGYEQYV.

The gene calls are TRBV7-9 and TRBJ2-7; D possibly corresponds to TRBD2 (5 bases). The CDR3 loop spans 14 amino acids. Germline loops: CDR1 SEHNR, CDR2 FQNEAQ (reference sequence). The ends were cut back, 2 bases at V and 6 bases at J, with 14 bases in the middle. CDR3 residues: CASSLLGSGVEQYV. The CDR3 coding sequence is TGTGCCAGCAGCTTACTGGGCTCCGGGGTCGAGCAGTACGTC.

The V gene is TRBV5-4, the J gene TRBJ1-1; D remains ambiguous. Trimming removed 1 base at V and 0 bases at J, with 7 bases between. Germline CDR1 SGHNT, CDR2 YYREEE (reference sequence). CDR3 length equals 14 residues. The CDR3 DNA is TGTGCCAGCAGCTTGTGGACTGTGAACACTGAAGCTTTCTTT. This gives the protein CASSLWTVNTEAFF.

This clone was picked up many times. The chain carries TRBV28 and TRBJ1-5; D not resolved. This CDR3 is built from 13 residues. Trimming took 2 bases from V and 7 from J, leaving 9 bases between them. Looked up from germline, CDR1 is MDHEN and CDR2 is SYDVKM. CDR3 loop: CASSLEGQQPQHF. The CDR3 DNA reads as TGTGCCAGCAGTTTAGAAGGTCAGCAGCCCCAGCATTTT.

The gene calls are TRBV29-1 and TRBJ2-7; D is perhaps TRBD1 (6 bases). V was trimmed by 8 bases and J by 0 bases, leaving 11 bases between them. Germline V gene lookup returns CDR1 SQVTM and CDR2 ANQGSEA. The CDR3 spans 12 residues. The CDR3 DNA reads as TGCAGCTTCAGGGGAAACTCCTACGAGCAGTACTTC. Translating it yields CSFRGNSYEQYF.

This clone appeared a single time. V gene TRBV7-2 combines with J gene TRBJ2-7, with TRBD1 matching 7 bases. The J segment lost 0 bases and the V segment lost 1 base, leaving 3 bases of the junction unmatched. CDR3 length: 15 amino acids. The germline CDR1 and CDR2 sequences are SGHTA and FQGNSA. CDR3 sequence: CASSLGQGYSYEQYV. Written as DNA, the CDR3 is TGTGCCAGCAGCTTAGGACAGGGCTACTCCTACGAGCAGTACGTC.

This clone was found once. The chain couples TRBV6-6 to TRBJ2-1; 9 bases match TRBD2. The CDR3 runs 14 residues. Germline trimming cut 6 bases from V and 11 bases from J; bases unmatched to any gene: 11. Germline V gene sequence: CDR1 MNHNY, CDR2 SVGAGI (reference sequence). Here the CDR3 DNA reads TGTGCCAGCAGCCGGGATAGCGGGGGTCGACAGCAGTTCTTC. Its translation is CASSRDSGGRQQFF.

This chain connects TRBV5-1 to TRBJ2-5, with 8 bases lining up with TRBD1. V lost 2 bases and J lost 5; bases outside the gene matches: 8. The CDR3 spans 15 residues. Germline V gene lookup returns CDR1 SGHRS and CDR2 YFSETQ. Here the CDR3 reads CASSFMTGADETQYF. CDR3 DNA sequence: TGCGCCAGCAGCTTTATGACAGGGGCTGACGAGACCCAGTACTTC.

The chain is built from TRBV7-3 and TRBJ2-7, with D possibly matching TRBD1 (6 bases). Per germline, CDR1 SGHTA and CDR2 FQGTGA. The CDR3 runs to 14 residues. Trimming cost V 1 base and J 5 bases, with 12 bases left between them. The CDR3 sequence: CASSLKAGDHEQYF. The DNA for the CDR3 is TGTGCCAGCAGCTTAAAGGCAGGGGATCACGAGCAGTACTTC.

The chain uses TRBV5-1 and TRBJ2-3; the D gene could be TRBD1 or TRBD2 (5 bases each). Germline lookup yields CDR1 SGHRS and CDR2 YFSETQ. The CDR3 is 15 amino acids. V shed 0 bases and J shed 4 bases, with 12 bases lying between them. Here the CDR3 DNA reads TGCGCCAGCAGCTTGGAGGGGAGTCAAGCAGATACGCAGTATTTT. Encoded protein: CASSLEGSQADTQYF.

The chain carries TRBV6-5 and TRBJ2-5; 9 bases are a match to TRBD2. Germline V gene data show CDR1 as MNHEY and CDR2 as SVGAGI. Trimming cost V 7 bases and J 5 bases; bases outside gene matches: 8. The CDR3 length is 14 residues. The CDR3 nucleotides read TGTGCCAGCACCGAACAGGCGGGAGGGGAGACCCAGTACTTC. It is translated as CASTEQAGGETQYF.

The chain couples TRBV4-2 to TRBJ2-3; 9 bases are a match to TRBD2. Germline lookup yields CDR1 LGHNA and CDR2 YNFKEQ. This CDR3 is 18 amino acids long. J gave up 12 bases and V 0 bases, and 19 bases lay outside the gene matches. CDR3 sequence (DNA): TGTGCCAGCAGCCAAGATGTGGCCAGCGGGGGGAACCGACCGGCCCAGTATTTT. It is translated as CASSQDVASGGNRPAQYF.

This chain uses TRBV28 with TRBJ1-2; D might be TRBD1 (6 bases). Germline CDR1 reads MDHEN; CDR2 reads SYDVKM. The ends were cut back, 6 bases at V and 8 bases at J, with 16 bases in the middle. CDR3 size: 13 residues. The chain's CDR3 is CASSPPGAGGYTF. In nucleotides, the CDR3 is TGTGCCAGCAGCCCTCCGGGGGCGGGGGGCTACACCTTC.

By proportion, this clone is medium-sized (0.01 to 0.1%). V usage is TRBV11-2 and J usage is TRBJ1-4; maybe TRBD1 (5 bases). Germline V lookup: CDR1 SGHAT, CDR2 FQNNGV. The CDR3 is made up of 12 amino acids. Trimming took 11 bases from V and 8 from J, leaving 15 bases between them. CDR3: CACNRAGEKLFF. CDR3 coding DNA: TGTGCCTGTAACCGAGCAGGGGAAAAACTGTTTTTT.

In this sample, this clone turned up a few times. In DNA, the CDR3 is TGTGCCAGCAGTGTAGTGGGGACACCCCTCCACTTT. This encodes CASSVVGTPLHF. J is TRBJ1-6 and V is TRBV2; D uncertain. Germline lookup yields CDR1 SNHLY and CDR2 FYNNEI. The V and J ends lost 4 bases and 11 bases respectively, with 9 bases between them. This CDR3 spans 12 amino acids.